Sequencing of this T cell receptor beta chain was carried out in a study of blood T cells in healthy people across ages. Study background: When template switching was applied, about one barcoded beta molecule was captured per two T cells.

Alongside a J-beta primer mix, a sample-barcoded 5' primer served in a second PCR lasting about 7 to 12 cycles. Tags on each cDNA molecule came from a template-switch adaptor with 12 random nucleotides. TCRdb fed the 5' RACE reads into MiXCR, producing one record per CDR3 protein. The sample holds more than 700,000 distinct CDR3 sequences; about half are singletons and the top ten take about a sixth. Regarding the study as a whole: Age showed a roughly linear inverse relationship with TCR beta diversity per million T cells. It was held that diversity estimates obtained from one million T cells represented underestimates.

V shed 5 bases and J 2 bases; nucleotides not matched to a gene: 6. This CDR3 is 14 amino acids long. Germline V gene data show CDR1 as SGHTA and CDR2 as FQGTGA. As to this clonotype: Its antigen is still unknown.

The receptor was derived from a man older than 75 in good health. The chain has TRBV7-3 and TRBJ2-7; 7 nucleotides align to TRBD1. The material sequenced was blood. The CDR3 region has the DNA TGTGCCAGCAGCGCCGGGACAGTCCCCTACGAGCAGTACTTC. It encodes CASSAGTVPYEQYF.